The clone carrying this T cell receptor beta chain was seen a few times. The antigen is unknown. The source of the sample is a study of human T cells and chemical hapten exposure. Study at large: Across samples, TCR yields varied, mostly owing to small differences in pooled library volumes. Findings and limits, study-wide: Among TCRs, those above 1 in 1000 frequency were unaffected by DPC sensitization.

Noted time point: healthy volunteer bleed at 2 weeks. It was unfractionated whole blood from which total RNA was extracted. This CDR3 region has 17 residues. J gave up 1 base and V 2 bases, and 10 bases lay outside the gene matches. The V gene's germline CDR1 is SGHRS and CDR2 YFSETQ. Per the authors' pipeline: Samples ranged from about 23,224 to 690,600 TCRs, with a median of approximately 90,000. MiXCR, applied by TCRdb to the RACE reads, yields one record per CDR3 protein. These V and J calls rely on TCRdb rather than the paper's analysis. The profile shows roughly 120,000 distinct CDR3 sequences, about 8.2% of them singletons.

This clonotype was sampled from a male donor in good health. Some clones in this sample may be carry-over from other donors' samples. The rearrangement links TRBV5-1 to TRBJ1-2, with TRBD1 matching 8 bases. Specimen: whole blood. CDR3 sequence: CASSFGPRDRSNYGYTF. The CDR3, as DNA: TGCGCCAGCAGCTTCGGTCCCCGGGACAGGAGTAACTATGGCTACACCTTC.